This TCR beta chain stems from a study of type 1 and type 2 diabetes patients. About the research overall: Samples came from type 1 diabetic, type 2 diabetic or nondiabetic people, recruited in China. The study, taken as a whole, reports: Type 1 diabetes repertoires were significantly less diverse than type 2 diabetes ones. A median of one highly-expanded CD4+ clone, covering roughly 3.9% of reads, occurred in type 2 diabetes.

PCR was run on genomic DNA. Amplification of the beta chain CDR3 used 30 forward and 13 reverse multiplex primers. Each CDR3 protein gets one entry after TCRdb re-called the multiplex PCR reads with MiXCR. Of around 300,000 distinct CDR3 sequences listed, around 47% were seen once; the top ten hold about an eighth. On this clonotype: The target antigen is unknown. A much larger clonotype is one base distant, so this may be a read error.

No donor had another autoimmune disease or recent infection within four weeks. The CDR3 extends over 14 amino acids. Germline assignment: CDR1 ENHRY and CDR2 SYGVKD. The receptor was derived from a man between 18 and 35 years old with type 2 diabetes. V gene TRBV10-3 combines with J gene TRBJ2-5, with D possibly TRBD1 on 5 matching bases. Sequencing was carried out using peripheral blood mononuclear cells (PBMCs). The CDR3 nucleotides read TGTGCCATCGGTGAGACAGCCAGCCAAGAGACCCAGTACTTC. This translates into CAIGETASQETQYF.